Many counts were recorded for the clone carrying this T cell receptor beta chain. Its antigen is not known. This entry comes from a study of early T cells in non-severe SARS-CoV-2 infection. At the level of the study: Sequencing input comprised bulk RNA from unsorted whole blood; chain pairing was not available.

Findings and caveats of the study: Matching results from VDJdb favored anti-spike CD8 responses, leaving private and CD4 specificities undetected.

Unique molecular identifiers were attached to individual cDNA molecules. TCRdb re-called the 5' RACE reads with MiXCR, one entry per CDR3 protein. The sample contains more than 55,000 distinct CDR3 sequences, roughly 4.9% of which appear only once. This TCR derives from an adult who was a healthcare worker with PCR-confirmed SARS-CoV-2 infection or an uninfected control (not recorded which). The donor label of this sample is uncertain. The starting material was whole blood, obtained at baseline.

CDR3 sequence reads: CATKGQGGEKLFF. The DNA of the CDR3 is TGTGCCACCAAGGGCCAGGGAGGTGAAAAACTGTTTTTT. The chain is built from TRBV24-1 and TRBJ1-4, with D possibly TRBD1 on 5 matching bases. CDR1 is KGHDR and CDR2 is SFDVKD in the germline V gene. The V gene lost 8 bases and the J gene lost 7 bases, with 13 bases spanning the gap. CDR3 length: 13 amino acids.